The rows below give T cell receptor beta chains drawn from one sample of a study of regulatory T cells in long-lasting Graves disease. Via MiXCR, TCRdb re-called the multiplex PCR reads, giving one row per CDR3 protein. Of about 350,000 distinct CDR3 sequences in the sample, approximately 15% were seen once. The data were also submitted as part of a second study, on T cells in Graves' hyperthyroidism and ophthalmopathy.

This specimen consisted of peripheral blood mononuclear cells (PBMCs), obtained at new diagnosis, from a patient treated with antithyroid drugs. The receptors stem from a man aged 35 to 55 with Graves disease. CDR3s include the opening cysteine and the closing phenylalanine or tryptophan. Each record gives: clone size, J gene, V gene, D gene, CDR3 DNA, CDR3 protein. D genes are given only for firm matches. Expanded clones are given a class, and other clones once, few, many or no size at all.

>few|TRBJ1-4|TRBV4-1|TRBD1
TGCGCCAGCAGCCAAGATAGCGGGACAGGGTATAATGAAAAACTGTTTTTT
CASSQDSGTGYNEKLFF
>many|TRBJ2-3|TRBV5-1|-
TGCGCCAGCAGAGCCTCCCTCATTACAGATACGCAGTATTTT
CASRASLITDTQYF
>-|TRBJ1-3|TRBV2|-
TGTGTCAGCAGTTGGGGGGCCCCCTCTGGAAACACCATATATTTT
CVSSWGAPSGNTIYF
>-|TRBJ2-1|TRBV25-1|-
TGTGCCAGCAGTGAGAAGGACAGTTACAATGAGCAGTTCTTC
CASSEKDSYNEQFF
>few|TRBJ2-5|TRBV5-1|-
TGCGCCAGCAGCTCGGATAGGGGGGGCTCTTTAGAGACCCAGTACTTC
CASSSDRGGSLETQYF
>-|TRBJ2-3|TRBV6-6|TRBD2
TGTGCCAGCAGTTACTCGACTAGCGGGGGGTCGCAGTATTTT
CASSYSTSGGSQYF
>many|TRBJ2-7|TRBV5-1|-
TGCGCCAGCACATGGGTGTCGGGTTCCTACGAGCAGTACTTC
CASTWVSGSYEQYF
>many|TRBJ1-5|TRBV5-1|-
TGCGCCAGCAGCGTGGACGGTGGGGGTCAGCCCCAGCATTTT
CASSVDGGGQPQHF
>many|TRBJ1-2|TRBV29-1|TRBD1
TGCAGCGTTGAAGACGGGACAGGGGAATTTCTGGATGGCTACACCTTC
CSVEDGTGEFLDGYTF
>many|TRBJ1-5|TRBV20-1|-
TGCAGTGCTAGATCACCGGTGGGTCAGCCCCAGCATTTT
CSARSPVGQPQHF
>many|TRBJ1-4|TRBV10-3|-
TGTGCCATCAGTGAGACAGTTGAAAAACTGTTTTTT
CAISETVEKLFF
>few|TRBJ2-1|TRBV6-1|TRBD2
TGTGCCAGCAGTGAAACCATAGCGGGGGGGCCTAGTGAGCAGTTCTTC
CASSETIAGGPSEQFF
>-|TRBJ1-1|TRBV6-1|-
TGTGCCAGCACCCCTTACGGGTATCAGTTGGCGAAGACTGAAGCTTTCTTT
CASTPYGYQLAKTEAFF
>many|TRBJ2-2|TRBV28|-
TGTGCCAGCAGCCCTAGGCCCGGTTCTCGGGCCGGGGAGCTGTTTTTT
CASSPRPGSRAGELFF
>-|TRBJ1-3|TRBV7-2|-
TGTGCCAGCAGCCGGAGGGGAAACACCATATATTTT
CASSRRGNTIYF